This T cell receptor beta chain was identified during a study of cytomegalovirus exposure and HLA in healthy donors. A remark on this clone: Its cognate antigen is unknown.

CDR3 length equals 13 residues. Between the trimmed V and J ends, which lost 6 bases and 3 bases, there was a span of 12 bases. Germline loops: CDR1 MNHEY, CDR2 SVGAGI. The study ran its PCR with 60 Vbeta and 13 Jbeta primers. Repertoires were generated with immunoSEQ multiplex PCR, while TCRdb's copy carries only in-frame clones and drops some. The sample shows 140,000 or so clones, around 70% of them seen only once. The study's findings and limits: Immune exposure data for these donors was limited to CMV serostatus. According to a later analysis, donors in an Asian-associated ancestry cluster reportedly had fewer N-insertions than the approximately 620-donor mean. Analysis was carried out at a later point, and it linked a missense DCLRE1C variant to TCR beta V- and J-gene trimming.

The specimen sequenced was PBMCs. The sequence came from a man in his forties or fifties in good health and CMV-seronegative. J is TRBJ2-7 and V is TRBV6-5; TRBD1 might be the D (5 bases). CDR3 in amino acids: CASSPSGIYEQYF. CDR3 coding DNA: TGTGCCAGCAGCCCTTCAGGGATCTACGAGCAGTACTTC.